The entry below gives a single TCR beta chain sequence along with its context. What it binds is unknown. V shed 4 bases and J shed 6 bases, with 15 bases lying between them. Germline V gene sequence: CDR1 DFQATT, CDR2 SNEGSKA (reference sequence). This CDR3 is 13 amino acids long. A process of 5'RACE template switching, which added a universal primer site and UMIs, was used to make TCR cDNA. TCRdb re-derived calls from the 5' RACE reads in MiXCR, one entry per CDR3 protein. The table records 500,000 to 650,000 distinct CDR3 sequences, roughly 12% of them present only once. This sample stems from a study of T cells after yellow fever vaccination. Study-level background: SMART-Seq v4 Ultra Low Input prepared libraries from low-cell fractions.

Overall study findings and caveats: The bulk population could contribute abundant contaminating clonotypes to FACS-sorted repertoires. After the booster, over 95% of CD4 and approximately 90% of CD8 primary-response clones were re-detected.

The receptor was derived from a man aged 30 to 45 who received the YFV17D yellow fever vaccine. The chain is built from TRBV20-1 and TRBJ1-2; D unresolved. Sequencing was performed on PBMCs, taken on the day of the yellow fever booster vaccination. The CDR3 spells CSAIRGGEDGYTF. The CDR3 DNA reads as TGCAGTGCTATCCGAGGCGGGGAGGATGGCTACACCTTC.